This T cell receptor beta chain emerged from a study of T cells in localized non-small cell lung cancer. Assay: immunoSEQ multiplex PCR; the TCRdb copy retains only in-frame clones and omits some. Altogether around 79,000 clones are present, about three quarters being singletons, with the ten largest covering roughly 21%. This CDR3 contains 15 residues. Trimming shortened V by 5 bases and J by 5 bases, and 18 bases separated the two germline ends. CDR1 and CDR2 (germline): MNHEY, SVGAGI. The source of this sequence is a man aged 40 to 70 with stage II squamous cell lung carcinoma. Material: PBMCs, obtained before any cancer treatment. This chain joins TRBV6-5 and TRBJ2-5; D gene ambiguous. CDR3 amino acids: CASSGVLAPRETQYF. CDR3 coding DNA: TGTGCCAGCAGTGGGGTCCTGGCGCCCCGGGAGACCCAGTACTTC.